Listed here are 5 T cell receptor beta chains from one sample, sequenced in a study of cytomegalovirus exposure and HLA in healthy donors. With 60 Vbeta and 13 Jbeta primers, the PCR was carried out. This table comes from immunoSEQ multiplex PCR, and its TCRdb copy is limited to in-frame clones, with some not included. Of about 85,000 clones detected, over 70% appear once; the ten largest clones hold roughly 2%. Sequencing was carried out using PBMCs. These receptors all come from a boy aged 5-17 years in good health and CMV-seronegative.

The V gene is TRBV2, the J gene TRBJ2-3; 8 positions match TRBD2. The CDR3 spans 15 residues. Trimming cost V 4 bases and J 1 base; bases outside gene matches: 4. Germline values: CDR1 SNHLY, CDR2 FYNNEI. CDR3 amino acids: CASSVTSAGTDTQYF. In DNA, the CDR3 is TGTGCCAGCAGTGTGACTAGCGCCGGCACAGATACGCAGTATTTT.

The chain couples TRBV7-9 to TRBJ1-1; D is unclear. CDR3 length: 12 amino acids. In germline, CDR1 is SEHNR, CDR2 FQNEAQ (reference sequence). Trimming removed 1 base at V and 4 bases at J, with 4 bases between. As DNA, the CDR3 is TGTGCCAGCAGCTTAGTCTTCACTGAAGCTTTCTTT. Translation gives CASSLVFTEAFF. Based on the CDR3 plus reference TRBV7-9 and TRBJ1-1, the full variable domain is DTGVSQNPRHKITKRGQNVTFRCDPISEHNRLYWYRQTLGQGPEFLTYFQNEAQLEKSRLLSDRFSAERPKGSFSTLEIQRTEQGDSAMYLCASSLVFTEAFFGQGTRLTVV.

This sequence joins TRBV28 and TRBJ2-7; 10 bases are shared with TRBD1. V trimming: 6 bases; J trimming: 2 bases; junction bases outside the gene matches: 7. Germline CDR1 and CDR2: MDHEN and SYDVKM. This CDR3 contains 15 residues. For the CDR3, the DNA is TGTGCCAGCAGCCCGGCGGGGACAGGGGCCTACGAGCAGTACTTC. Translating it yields CASSPAGTGAYEQYF.

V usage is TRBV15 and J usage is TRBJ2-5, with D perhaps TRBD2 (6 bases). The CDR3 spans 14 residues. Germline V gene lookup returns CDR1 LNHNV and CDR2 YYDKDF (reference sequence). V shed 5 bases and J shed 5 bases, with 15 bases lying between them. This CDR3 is CATSARDFQETQYF. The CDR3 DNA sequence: TGTGCCACCAGCGCACGGGACTTTCAGGAGACCCAGTACTTC. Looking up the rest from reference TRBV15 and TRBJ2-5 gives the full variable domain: DAMVIQNPRYQVTQFGKPVTLSCSQTLNHNVMYWYQQKSSQAPKLLFHYYDKDFNNEADTPDNFQSRRPNTSFCFLDIRSPGLGDTAMYLCATSARDFQETQYFGPGTRLLVL.

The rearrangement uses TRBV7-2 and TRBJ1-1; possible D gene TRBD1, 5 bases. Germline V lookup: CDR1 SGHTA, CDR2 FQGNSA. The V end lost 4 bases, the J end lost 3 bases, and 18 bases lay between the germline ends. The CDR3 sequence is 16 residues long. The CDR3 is CASSWDRQGGDTEAFF. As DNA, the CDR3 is TGTGCCAGCAGCTGGGACCGACAAGGAGGGGACACTGAAGCTTTCTTT.